Listed below are T cell receptor beta chains from one sample, sequenced in a study of blood T cell repertoires in COVID-19. Using immunoSEQ multiplex PCR, the repertoire was profiled, and TCRdb retains in-frame clones only, with some absent. The sample lists 150,000 to 200,000 clones; roughly 86% were seen once. The source material was peripheral blood. These receptors all stem from a young man with acute or convalescent COVID-19. Both conserved end residues are part of each CDR3. A D gene is named only where the DNA matches it firmly. The size entry is marked missing in some rows and otherwise reads once, few, many or a size class.

v_gene: TRBV7-2; d_gene: TRBD2; len: 14; j_gene: TRBJ2-7; abundance: -; CDR3aa: CARSRGGGRYEQYF; CDR3nt: TGTGCCAGGAGTCGGGGCGGGGGGAGGTACGAGCAGTACTTC
v_gene: TRBV9; d_gene: TRBD1; len: 15; j_gene: TRBJ1-1; abundance: -; CDR3aa: CASSVRQGGNTEAFF; CDR3nt: TGTGCCAGCAGCGTCCGACAGGGCGGGAACACTGAAGCTTTCTTT
v_gene: TRBV3-1/TRBV3-2; d_gene: TRBD2; len: 16; j_gene: TRBJ2-4; abundance: -; CDR3aa: CASSLSGGGPKNIQYF; CDR3nt: TGTGCCAGCAGCCTATCCGGGGGGGGACCCAAAAACATTCAGTACTTC
v_gene: TRBV4-1; d_gene: -; len: 14; j_gene: TRBJ1-5; abundance: -; CDR3aa: CASSQAGSNQPQHF; CDR3nt: TGCGCCAGCAGCCAAGCGGGGAGCAATCAGCCCCAGCATTTT
v_gene: TRBV19; d_gene: TRBD2; len: 18; j_gene: TRBJ2-3; abundance: -; CDR3aa: CASTNGPRDYRPTDTQYF; CDR3nt: TGTGCCAGTACAAATGGCCCCCGGGACTACAGGCCCACAGATACGCAGTATTTT
v_gene: TRBV29-1; d_gene: TRBD2; len: 15; j_gene: TRBJ2-1; abundance: -; CDR3aa: CSVERSGGNYNEQFF; CDR3nt: TGCAGCGTTGAACGTAGCGGGGGGAACTACAATGAGCAGTTCTTC
v_gene: TRBV18; d_gene: -; len: 15; j_gene: TRBJ2-3; abundance: -; CDR3aa: CASSELGLHTDTQYF; CDR3nt: TGTGCCAGCTCGGAACTAGGCCTACATACAGATACGCAGTATTTT
v_gene: TRBV7-9; d_gene: TRBD1; len: 14; j_gene: TRBJ1-1; abundance: -; CDR3aa: CASSQGQVNTEAFF; CDR3nt: TGTGCCAGCAGCCAGGGACAGGTGAACACTGAAGCTTTCTTT
v_gene: TRBV5-6; d_gene: -; len: 16; j_gene: TRBJ2-2; abundance: -; CDR3aa: CASSLFGWSRTGELFF; CDR3nt: TGTGCCAGCAGCTTGTTTGGGTGGAGTCGCACCGGGGAGCTGTTTTTT
v_gene: TRBV5-4; d_gene: -; len: 13; j_gene: TRBJ2-7; abundance: -; CDR3aa: CASSFEQGVNPYF; CDR3nt: TGTGCCAGCAGCTTCGAACAGGGCGTCAATCCGTACTTC
v_gene: TRBV9; d_gene: -; len: 15; j_gene: TRBJ1-2; abundance: -; CDR3aa: CASSPAGGAWGGYTF; CDR3nt: TGTGCCAGCAGCCCGGCTGGGGGGGCATGGGGAGGCTACACCTTC
v_gene: TRBV25-1; d_gene: -; len: 14; j_gene: TRBJ1-1; abundance: -; CDR3aa: CASSEGQMNTEAFF; CDR3nt: TGTGCCAGCAGTGAAGGACAGATGAACACTGAAGCTTTCTTT
v_gene: TRBV7-9; d_gene: -; len: 15; j_gene: TRBJ1-5; abundance: -; CDR3aa: CASSLLQSSNQPQHF; CDR3nt: TGTGCCAGCAGCTTATTACAGTCTAGCAATCAGCCCCAGCATTTT
v_gene: TRBV19; d_gene: TRBD1; len: 15; j_gene: TRBJ1-6; abundance: once; CDR3aa: CASKPGQGATLPLHF; CDR3nt: TGTGCCAGTAAGCCCGGACAGGGGGCTACTCTACCCCTCCACTTT
v_gene: TRBV12-3/TRBV12-4; d_gene: -; len: 13; j_gene: TRBJ2-7; abundance: -; CDR3aa: CASSLGLTGEQYF; CDR3nt: TGTGCCAGCAGTTTAGGCCTGACGGGCGAGCAGTACTTC
v_gene: TRBV6-5; d_gene: -; len: 15; j_gene: TRBJ1-5; abundance: few; CDR3aa: CASGQSGRTSQPQHF; CDR3nt: TGTGCCAGCGGGCAAAGTGGGAGGACAAGTCAGCCCCAGCATTTT
v_gene: TRBV3-1/TRBV3-2; d_gene: TRBD1; len: 14; j_gene: TRBJ1-4; abundance: -; CDR3aa: CASSLGQGGGKLFF; CDR3nt: TGTGCCAGCAGCCTAGGACAGGGAGGCGGAAAACTGTTTTTT
v_gene: TRBV7-2; d_gene: -; len: 14; j_gene: TRBJ2-3; abundance: -; CDR3aa: CASSLVYSTDTQYF; CDR3nt: TGTGCCAGCAGCTTAGTTTATAGCACAGATACGCAGTATTTT
v_gene: TRBV9; d_gene: TRBD1; len: 14; j_gene: TRBJ1-2; abundance: once; CDR3aa: CASSPGQGGYGYTF; CDR3nt: TGTGCCAGCAGCCCGGGACAGGGTGGCTATGGCTACACCTTC
v_gene: TRBV11-2; d_gene: TRBD1; len: 17; j_gene: TRBJ1-2; abundance: -; CDR3aa: CASSLRRQGGLNYGYTF; CDR3nt: TGTGCCAGCAGCTTAAGGAGACAGGGGGGATTAAACTATGGCTACACCTTC
v_gene: TRBV7-6; d_gene: -; len: 18; j_gene: TRBJ2-5; abundance: -; CDR3aa: CASSLYDSGRRYQETQYF; CDR3nt: TGTGCCAGCAGCTTGTATGACTCAGGGAGGAGGTACCAAGAGACCCAGTACTTC
v_gene: TRBV6-5; d_gene: -; len: 13; j_gene: TRBJ2-7; abundance: -; CDR3aa: CASRPGPGYEQYF; CDR3nt: TGTGCCAGCAGACCAGGGCCGGGCTACGAGCAGTACTTC
v_gene: TRBV7-2; d_gene: TRBD1; len: 16; j_gene: TRBJ1-5; abundance: -; CDR3aa: CASSQIYTGVNQPQHF; CDR3nt: TGTGCCAGCAGCCAGATCTATACAGGGGTCAATCAGCCCCAGCATTTT
v_gene: TRBV18; d_gene: -; len: 14; j_gene: TRBJ2-5; abundance: -; CDR3aa: CASSPAGLQETQYF; CDR3nt: TGTGCCAGCTCACCGGCGGGACTCCAAGAGACCCAGTACTTC
v_gene: TRBV4-1; d_gene: TRBD1; len: 15; j_gene: TRBJ1-2; abundance: -; CDR3aa: CASSQDTGGFRGYTF; CDR3nt: TGCGCCAGCAGCCAAGATACAGGGGGCTTCAGGGGCTACACCTTC
v_gene: TRBV6-2/TRBV6-3; d_gene: -; len: 13; j_gene: TRBJ1-1; abundance: -; CDR3aa: CASSEVGNTEAFF; CDR3nt: TGTGCCAGCAGCGAGGTAGGGAACACTGAAGCTTTCTTT
v_gene: TRBV6-5; d_gene: TRBD1; len: 15; j_gene: TRBJ2-7; abundance: -; CDR3aa: CASSFTTGSSYEQYF; CDR3nt: TGTGCCAGCAGTTTTACGACAGGGAGCTCCTACGAGCAGTACTTC
v_gene: TRBV6-5; d_gene: -; len: 15; j_gene: TRBJ1-1; abundance: -; CDR3aa: CASSYYQTGRAEAFF; CDR3nt: TGTGCCAGCAGTTACTATCAAACAGGGAGGGCTGAAGCTTTCTTT
v_gene: TRBV5-6; d_gene: -; len: 12; j_gene: TRBJ2-1; abundance: -; CDR3aa: CASRQQGDEQFF; CDR3nt: TGTGCCAGCAGACAGCAGGGTGATGAGCAGTTCTTC
v_gene: TRBV3-1/TRBV3-2; d_gene: -; len: 14; j_gene: TRBJ1-2; abundance: -; CDR3aa: CASSQMTANYGYTF; CDR3nt: TGTGCCAGCAGCCAGATGACAGCTAACTATGGCTACACCTTC
v_gene: TRBV30; d_gene: TRBD1; len: 16; j_gene: TRBJ2-2; abundance: -; CDR3aa: CAWRETWTGETGELFF; CDR3nt: TGTGCCTGGAGGGAAACCTGGACAGGGGAAACCGGGGAGCTGTTTTTT
v_gene: TRBV7-9; d_gene: TRBD1; len: 15; j_gene: TRBJ1-5; abundance: -; CDR3aa: CASSAQGGTGQPQHF; CDR3nt: TGTGCCAGCAGCGCCCAAGGGGGCACGGGTCAGCCCCAGCATTTT
v_gene: TRBV5-5; d_gene: -; len: 13; j_gene: TRBJ1-1; abundance: few; CDR3aa: CASSWTRATEAFF; CDR3nt: TGTGCCAGCAGCTGGACCAGGGCCACTGAAGCTTTCTTT
v_gene: TRBV7-2; d_gene: -; len: 14; j_gene: TRBJ2-7; abundance: -; CDR3aa: CASSLVERHYEQYF; CDR3nt: TGTGCCAGCAGCTTAGTAGAGCGGCACTACGAGCAGTACTTC
v_gene: TRBV4-2; d_gene: -; len: 13; j_gene: TRBJ2-5; abundance: -; CDR3aa: CASSQDRRETQYF; CDR3nt: TGTGCCAGCAGCCAAGATCGTAGAGAGACCCAGTACTTC